Presented here are 21 T cell receptor beta chains from one specimen sequenced in a study of blood T cell repertoires in COVID-19. Some clones are missing from TCRdb's copy, which holds only in-frame ones; the method was immunoSEQ multiplex PCR. The data contain 200,000 to 300,000 clones, just under 85% of them seen just once; the ten biggest clones take up 5% to 8%. The sequenced sample consisted of peripheral blood. The source is an older woman with active or convalescent COVID-19.

The chain employs TRBV6-1 and TRBJ1-6, with 10 bases lining up with TRBD1. Germline assignment: CDR1 MNHNS and CDR2 SASEGT. V shed 2 bases, J shed 10 bases, and the junction held 8 bases outside the gene matches. This CDR3 has 16 amino acids. The CDR3: CASSESSGQGRSPLHF. In nucleotides, the CDR3 is TGTGCCAGCAGTGAAAGCTCGGGACAGGGGAGGTCACCCCTCCACTTT.

The chain joins TRBV15 to TRBJ2-1; perhaps TRBD1 as D (5 bases). CDR3 length equals 16 residues. CDR1 LNHNV and CDR2 YYDKDF come from the germline V gene (reference sequence). Between the trimmed V and J ends, which lost 0 bases and 8 bases, there was a span of 17 bases. CDR3 DNA sequence: TGTGCCACCAGCAGAGATCCGCAGGGCCGTGAGGATGAGCAGTTCTTC. This sequence encodes CATSRDPQGREDEQFF.

This clone occurred once. The rearrangement uses TRBV6-5 and TRBJ2-5, with 9 bases aligning to TRBD1. Unmatched junction bases numbered 4, after V lost 6 bases and J lost 5 bases. The CDR3 runs 13 residues. CDR1 MNHEY and CDR2 SVGAGI come from the germline V gene. CDR3 loop: CASRGTGMETQYF. DNA for the CDR3: TGTGCCAGCAGGGGGACAGGGATGGAGACCCAGTACTTC.

This clone was observed a few times. This chain connects TRBV3-1 (or the pseudogene TRBV3-2) to TRBJ2-5; TRBD2 agrees at 8 bases. V shed 4 bases, J shed 0 bases, and the junction held 4 bases outside the gene matches. From germline, CDR1 is LGHDT and CDR2 YNNKEL (reference sequence). This CDR3 contains 15 residues. Here the CDR3 reads CASSRVAGYQETQYF. The DNA for the CDR3 is TGTGCCAGCAGCCGCGTAGCGGGGTACCAAGAGACCCAGTACTTC.

The CDR3 sequence is CASSLGTSSYNEQFF. CDR3 bases: TGTGCCAGCAGCTTGGGTACTAGCTCCTACAATGAGCAGTTCTTC. This chain uses TRBV5-4 with TRBJ2-1, with D possibly being TRBD2 (5 bases). Germline CDR1 SGHNT, CDR2 YYREEE (reference sequence). The CDR3 has 15 amino acids. The V end lost 0 bases, the J end lost 0 bases, and 7 bases lay between the germline ends.

This clone showed up many times. The chain couples TRBV10-3 to TRBJ2-2; D is possibly TRBD2 (5 bases). The germline gives CDR1 ENHRY, CDR2 SYGVKD. The ends were cut back, 6 bases at V and 3 bases at J, with 17 bases in the middle. This CDR3 region has 16 residues. In DNA form, the CDR3 reads TGTGCCATCAGACCCTCAGACTACTCAGACACCGGGGAGCTGTTTTTT. Translated: CAIRPSDYSDTGELFF.

This clone was seen a single time. The rearrangement joins TRBV19 to TRBJ2-4; D possibly corresponds to TRBD1 (6 bases). Germline V lookup: CDR1 LNHDA, CDR2 SQIVND (reference sequence). With 3 bases removed from V and 4 bases from J, the gap between germline ends came to 10 bases. There are 14 residues in the CDR3. CDR3 region: CASSIPGQKNIQYF. The CDR3 nucleotides are TGTGCCAGTAGTATCCCCGGACAGAAAAACATTCAGTACTTC.

The chain has TRBV9 and TRBJ2-2; 12 bases map to TRBD2. V lost 5 bases and J lost 0; bases outside the gene matches: 5. Germline-derived CDR1 and CDR2 are SGDLS and YYNGEE. This CDR3 has 17 residues. The CDR3 region has the DNA TGTGCCAGCAGGGCACCTAGCGGGGGGGCGAACACCGGGGAGCTGTTTTTT. Protein: CASRAPSGGANTGELFF.

The V and J genes are TRBV5-1 and TRBJ1-2; 7 bases agree with TRBD1. Trimming removed 3 bases from V and 8 bases from J; junction bases left unmatched: 13. The CDR3 has 15 amino acids. CDR1 and CDR2 from the germline V gene are SGHRS and YFSETQ. CDR3 protein: CASSWAQGNEGGYTF. The CDR3 nucleotides are TGCGCCAGCAGCTGGGCACAGGGGAACGAAGGAGGCTACACCTTC.

Written as DNA, the CDR3 is TGCAGCGAGGGGCGGGGGAAGGAGACCCAGTACTTC. The encoded protein is CSEGRGKETQYF. The V gene is TRBV29-1, the J gene TRBJ2-5; TRBD2 aligns across 7 bases. The CDR3 has 12 amino acids. Looked up from germline, CDR1 is SQVTM and CDR2 is ANQGSEA. J was trimmed by 5 bases and V by 7 bases; bases with no gene match: 7.

The chain uses TRBV5-4 and TRBJ2-5; D might be TRBD2 (6 bases). Trimming removed 6 bases at V and 3 bases at J, with 18 bases between. Germline V gene data show CDR1 as SGHNT and CDR2 as YYREEE (reference sequence). CDR3 length: 15 amino acids. As DNA, the CDR3 is TGTGCCAGCAACCCAGACGGGACTCATAAAGAGACCCAGTACTTC. Its translation is CASNPDGTHKETQYF.

The rearrangement uses TRBV30 and TRBJ1-1; no definite D call. This CDR3 is 13 amino acids long. CDR1 and CDR2 (germline): GTSNPN, SVGIG (reference sequence). The V end was cut by 3 bases, the J end by 1 base, with 9 bases between. The CDR3: CAWRKQSNTEAFF. The CDR3 nucleotides are TGTGCCTGGAGAAAACAGTCGAACACTGAAGCTTTCTTT.

The chain recombines TRBV27 with TRBJ2-1; possibly TRBD1 for D (6 bases). The CDR3 is made up of 13 amino acids. Germline V CDR1 and CDR2: MNHEY, SMNVEV (reference sequence). V dropped 2 bases and J dropped 6 bases, with 8 bases sitting between them. The DNA for the CDR3 is TGTGCCAGCAGTTTACGAGGGGGCAATGAGCAGTTCTTC. Its translation: CASSLRGGNEQFF.

This clone was observed a few times. CDR3 sequence: CARTGAYSGANVLTF. CDR3 coding DNA: TGTGCCAGGACAGGGGCCTACTCTGGGGCCAACGTCCTGACTTTC. The chain uses TRBV2 and TRBJ2-6; 8 nucleotides agree with TRBD1. V shed 9 bases and J 0 bases; nucleotides not matched to a gene: 4. The CDR3 sequence is 15 residues long. CDR1 SNHLY and CDR2 FYNNEI come from the germline V gene.

Notes on this clone: This same CDR3 is encoded by further DNA sequences in the sample. V gene TRBV3-1 (or the pseudogene TRBV3-2) combines with J gene TRBJ1-2; TRBD1 is a possible D gene (6 bases). V was clipped by 1 base and J by 1 base, with 10 bases between them. CDR1 is LGHDT and CDR2 is YNNKEL in the germline V gene (reference sequence). This CDR3 comprises 15 residues. CDR3 bases: TGTGCCAGCAGCCAAGTTGGACAGCTTAACTATGGCTACACCTTC. It yields the protein CASSQVGQLNYGYTF.

This rearrangement joins TRBV2 to TRBJ1-5, with D unclear. The CDR3 sequence is 13 residues long. CDR1 is SNHLY and CDR2 is FYNNEI in the germline V gene. V gave up 4 bases and J gave up 5 bases, with 9 bases separating them. CDR3 in amino acids: CASSVAGDQPQHF. The DNA of the CDR3 is TGTGCCAGCAGTGTGGCGGGTGATCAGCCCCAGCATTTT.

The chain employs TRBV5-6 and TRBJ2-5; 9 bases agree with TRBD1. CDR1 is SGHDT and CDR2 is YYEEEE in the germline V gene. The CDR3 sequence is 14 residues long. With 2 bases clipped from V and 4 bases from J, the junction kept 3 bases outside the gene matches. Here the CDR3 reads CASSFGTGTETQYF. The DNA of the CDR3 is TGTGCCAGCAGCTTCGGGACAGGGACAGAGACCCAGTACTTC. Together with reference TRBV5-6 and TRBJ2-5, the CDR3 gives the full variable domain: DAGVTQSPTHLIKTRGQQVTLRCSPKSGHDTVSWYQQALGQGPQFIFQYYEEEERQRGNFPDRFSGHQFPNYSSELNVNALLLGDSALYLCASSFGTGTETQYFGPGTRLLVL.

V and J are TRBV15 and TRBJ2-7, with 14 bases that match TRBD2. The germline V gene encodes CDR1 LNHNV and CDR2 YYDKDF (reference sequence). After removal of 8 bases from V and 2 bases from J, the junction contained 8 bases not matched to a gene. The CDR3 consists of 16 residues. The CDR3 DNA reads as TGTGCCACCTCCGGGACTAGCGGGGGTAAGACCTACGAGCAGTACGTC. Its protein is CATSGTSGGKTYEQYV.

The DNA for the CDR3 is TGTGCCAGCAGGGACAGGTTCTCTGGAAACACCATATATTTT. This encodes CASRDRFSGNTIYF. This chain links TRBV6-5 with TRBJ1-3; TRBD1 matches at 7 bases. The V gene's germline CDR1 is MNHEY and CDR2 SVGAGI. The CDR3 spans 14 residues. V lost 6 bases to trimming and J lost 0 bases; unmatched junction nucleotides: 2.

The chain links TRBV7-6 to TRBJ1-2; TRBD1 agrees at 9 bases. The CDR3 is 13 amino acids. Trimming removed 5 bases from V and 8 bases from J; junction bases left unmatched: 6. Germline assignment: CDR1 SGHVS and CDR2 FNYEAQ. The CDR3 bases are TGTGCCAGCAGCGCGGGACAGGGTGTCGGCTACACCTTC. It codes for CASSAGQGVGYTF.

The chain joins TRBV7-6 to TRBJ2-1, with 8 bases that match TRBD2. V lost 5 bases and J lost 5; bases outside the gene matches: 14. The length of the CDR3 is 17 residues. The V gene's germline CDR1 is SGHVS and CDR2 FNYEAQ. DNA for the CDR3: TGTGCCAGCAGCCCGGTGTTCGGGACTAGGTCGGACAATGAGCAGTTCTTC. Its translation is CASSPVFGTRSDNEQFF.